The next 5 T cell receptor beta chains were all read from a single sample in a study of patients and donors after allogeneic stem cell transplantation (dated by TCRdb to 2019 to 2021). Library preparation used RT-PCR. For sequencing, a NextSeq 550 was employed. The public reads were quality trimmed at Q25 with fastp and then assembled into clones with MiXCR by TCRdb, keeping productive beta chains. One record per CDR3 amino acid sequence lists the most common genes and DNA. The table for this sample lists under 200,000 distinct CDR3 sequences; roughly 30% of them were counted only once. The biggest ten clones account for 3.2% of the sample. The sequenced sample was blood, either unsorted or a sorted T cell fraction (not recorded which). All receptors derive from a human donor who was either an allogeneic HSCT recipient or a stem cell or donor lymphocyte infusion donor (not recorded which). It is not recorded whose cells these are; they may come from a transplant donor.

The rearrangement joins TRBV12-3 or TRBV12-4 to TRBJ2-1; D is uncertain. The CDR3 is 14 residues long. The ends were cut back, 0 bases at V and 4 bases at J, with 7 bases in the middle. The CDR3, as DNA: TGTGCCAGCAGTTTAGCTGGCGCATACAATGAGCAGTTCTTC. Protein: CASSLAGAYNEQFF.

This clonotype was recorded a few times. The chain is built from TRBV12-3 or TRBV12-4 and TRBJ1-3; D uncertain. The CDR3 extends over 13 amino acids. Trimming cost V 2 bases and J 4 bases, with 6 bases left between them. The CDR3: CASSLTGGNTIYF. CDR3 bases: TGTGCCAGCAGTTTAACCGGGGGAAACACCATATATTTT.

This sequence joins TRBV10-3 and TRBJ2-7; TRBD1 matches 9 bases. The CDR3 covers 12 residues. V lost 8 bases and J lost 3; bases outside the gene matches: 2. CDR1 ENHRY and CDR2 SYGVKD come from the germline V gene. The CDR3 DNA sequence: TGTGCCATCCTGACAGGGGGCTACGAGCAGTACTTC. Its protein is CAILTGGYEQYF.

This clonotype came up a few times. This sequence joins TRBV5-1 and TRBJ1-1; D unclear. From germline, CDR1 is SGHRS and CDR2 YFSETQ. Trimming shortened V by 0 bases and J by 6 bases, and 12 bases separated the two germline ends. The CDR3 runs 14 residues. The CDR3 DNA is TGCGCCAGCAGCTTGGGCCTTTCGGCCTCTGAAGCTTTCTTT. Translating it yields CASSLGLSASEAFF.

This clonotype was counted a few times. The V call is TRBV12-3 or TRBV12-4, the J call TRBJ2-1; 9 bases fit TRBD2. The V and J ends lost 7 bases and 1 base, in that order; junction bases with no gene match: 5. CDR3 length: 15 amino acids. The CDR3 nucleotides read TGTGCCAGCATTCATAGCGGGAGTTCCTACAATGAGCAGTTCTTC. This sequence encodes CASIHSGSSYNEQFF.